This T cell receptor (beta chain) is drawn from a study of T cells in Graves' hyperthyroidism and ophthalmopathy (dated by TCRdb to 2018 to 2020). Some background on the complete study: A discovery cohort of roughly 100 patients, 43 with Graves' ophthalmopathy and 55 to 65 with stable Graves' hyperthyroidism, was used to find distinguishing TCR V-J signatures. Thyroid tissue and blood T-cell repertoires from about six Graves' hyperthyroidism patients were also compared in the study. The roughly 99 discovery patients were divided at random into training and test sets in a 7:3 ratio. Once sampling was done, hyperthyroidism patients were given methimazole at a starting dose of 30 mg daily, whereas ophthalmopathy patients were given high-dose intravenous methylprednisolone. Whether ophthalmopathy could be predicted prospectively was tested in an independent validation cohort made up of about 20 hyperthyroidism patients plus 17 patients who later progressed to ophthalmopathy. The paper reports TCR Vbeta CDR3 sequencing of 135 peripheral blood samples: over 40 ophthalmopathy, fewer than 80 hyperthyroidism and around 17 progressor patients.

Stable Graves' hyperthyroidism was defined as the absence of progression to ophthalmopathy over 18 months of follow-up. Hyperthyroidism patients were newly diagnosed, had a disease duration of under 2 months, and were aged 18 to 65 years. Exclusion was applied to patients with uncontrolled infections, other autoimmune diseases, pregnancy or lactation. Diagnoses were based on clinical symptoms, serum thyroxine and TRAb, thyroid ultrasound and orbital computed tomography. Total RNA was extracted using Trizol reagent, and RNA quality was assessed on an Agilent 2100 Bioanalyzer. This clonotype was recorded many times. Its antigen is still unknown. No much larger clone is present one base from it, and per-base qualities are unavailable. Overall results and qualifications from the work: A model built on a 13 V-J signature distinguished ophthalmopathy from stable hyperthyroidism, reaching roughly 88% sensitivity and approximately 83% specificity in cross-validation and 80%/75% in testing. Sample size was not statistically predetermined, and blinding of investigators to group allocation was not performed. Most expanded thyroid clonotypes (frequency above 0.001) were also found in blood, which suggests that blood repertoires may mirror thyroid immune responses. In validation, progression to ophthalmopathy was predicted by the model with 70.59% sensitivity and just over 72% specificity, a median of approximately 6.5 months before onset.

Amplification of TCR beta CDR3 regions was carried out from RNA transcripts. For the first round of RT-PCR on the TCR CDR3, the HTBI primer set was used together with the Qiagen OneStep RT-PCR kit. Libraries were constructed in a second round of multiplex PCR, after which size selection and purification were carried out. Libraries were sequenced paired-end with 100 bp reads on an Illumina HiSeq2000. Under the source paper's analysis protocol: SOAPnuke was used to process the raw data, throwing out any read that contained adapters or uncalled bases, had a mean Phred below 15, or lacked an exact constant-primer or identifier match. High-quality paired reads were merged with COPE v1.2.5, and unique nucleotide sequences were defined as clonotypes. MiTCR v1.1 was used to align the clonotypes against IMGT TRBV, TRBD and TRBJ reference segments. Analysis was restricted to V-J combinations with a frequency above 0.0001, which covered 99% to 99.2% of repertoires. A TCS score was defined as the ratio of F50 (clonal expansion) to E x V (chaos), with BLOSUM62-based TCRdist applied between CDR3 peptides within each V-J. Welch's t-statistics and random forest reduced fewer than 600 V-J features to about 12, which were used in a naive Bayes classifier (R e1071). TCRdb's own reprocessing of the public reads used fastp at Q25 and MiXCR and kept productive beta chains. Each entry is one CDR3 protein sequence, shown with its most common DNA and genes. The authors' filters were not applied to this entry. The sample table contains about 540,000 distinct CDR3 sequences; only one count was recorded for under 60% of them. 8% to 8.5% of the sample rests with the top ten.

Including cysteine and phenylalanine, the CDR3 has 13 amino acids. Solely the CDR3 DNA is kept, with 39 bases framed from the first base. In the germline V gene (reference sequence), CDR1 corresponds to SEHNR and CDR2 to FQNEAQ. Relative to germline, V is 5 bases shorter and J is 7 bases shorter, with 14 bases between their ends. This receptor was obtained from a woman younger than 35 with Graves' hyperthyroidism. Donor details come from another sample of the same person, matched by shared clones. This chain joins TRBV7-9 to TRBJ1-2; the D gene identity is not certain. The sample was peripheral blood or thyroid tissue (not recorded which). The sequenced DNA: TGTGCCAGCAGCGTTCTCACGGTGGTTGGCTACACCTTC. Translation gives CASSVLTVVGYTF.